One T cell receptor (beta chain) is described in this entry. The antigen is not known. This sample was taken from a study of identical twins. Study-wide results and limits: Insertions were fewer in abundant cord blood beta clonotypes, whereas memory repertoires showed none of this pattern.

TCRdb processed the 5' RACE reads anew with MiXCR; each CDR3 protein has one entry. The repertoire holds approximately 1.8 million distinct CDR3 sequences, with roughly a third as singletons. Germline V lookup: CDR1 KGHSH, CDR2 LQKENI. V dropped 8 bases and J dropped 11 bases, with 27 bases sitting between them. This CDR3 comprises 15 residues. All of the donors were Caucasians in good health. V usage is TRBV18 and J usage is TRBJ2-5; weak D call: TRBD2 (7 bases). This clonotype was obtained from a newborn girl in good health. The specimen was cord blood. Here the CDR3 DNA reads TGTGCCAGCGCCCCAGGGGAGCGGGGTTTCAATGAGCAGTACTTC. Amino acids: CASAPGERGFNEQYF.